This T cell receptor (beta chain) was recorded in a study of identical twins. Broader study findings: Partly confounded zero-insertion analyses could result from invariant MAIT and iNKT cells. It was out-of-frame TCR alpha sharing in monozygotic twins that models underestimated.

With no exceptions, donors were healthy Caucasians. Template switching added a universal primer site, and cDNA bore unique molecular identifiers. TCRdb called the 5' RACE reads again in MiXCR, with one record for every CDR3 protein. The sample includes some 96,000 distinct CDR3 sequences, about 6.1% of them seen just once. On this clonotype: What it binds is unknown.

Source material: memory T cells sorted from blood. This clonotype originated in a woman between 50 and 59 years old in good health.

The CDR3 sequence: CASSYSEAREQFF. CDR3 nucleotide sequence: TGTGCCAGCAGTTACTCGGAAGCTAGGGAGCAGTTCTTC. The chain combines TRBV6-2 or TRBV6-3 with TRBJ2-1; D uncertain. The CDR3 totals 13 residues. CDR1 MNHEY and CDR2 SVGEGT come from the germline V gene. The V end lost 0 bases, the J end lost 10 bases, and 10 bases lay between the germline ends.